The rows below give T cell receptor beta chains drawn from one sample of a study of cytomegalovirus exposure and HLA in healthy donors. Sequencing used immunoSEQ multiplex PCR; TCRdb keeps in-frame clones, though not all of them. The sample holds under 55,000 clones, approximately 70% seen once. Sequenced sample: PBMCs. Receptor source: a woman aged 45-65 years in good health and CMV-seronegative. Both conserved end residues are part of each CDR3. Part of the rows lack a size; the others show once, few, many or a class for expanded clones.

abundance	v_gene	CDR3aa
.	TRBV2	CASAERGSSYNEQFF
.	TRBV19	CASSLRGASRETQYF
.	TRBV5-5	CASSDVGGETSDSYEQYF
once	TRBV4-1	CASSQEGRGADTQYF
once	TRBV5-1	CASSSKETQYF
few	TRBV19	CASKMHIRSEAFF
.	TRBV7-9	CASSAGQVGTGELFF
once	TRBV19	CASKVWGDGQPQHF
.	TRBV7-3	CASSSGPGREGENEQFF
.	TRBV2	CASGGARADTQYF
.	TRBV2	CASSEVAGADTQYF
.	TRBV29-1	CSAPGTAQTQYF
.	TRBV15	CATSRGPGLAGGVLQETQYF
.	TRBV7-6	CASSLGQGVYEQYF
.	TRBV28	CASSLGSYEQYF
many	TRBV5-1	CASSSGQLTGELFF
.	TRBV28	CASAHERGAAGTQYF
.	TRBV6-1	CASLGGIDSSEQYF
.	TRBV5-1	CASSLDGSWEATQYF
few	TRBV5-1	CASSSGTNRETQYF
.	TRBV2	CASSPWTGRNNEQFF
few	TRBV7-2	CASSLGGNSPLHF
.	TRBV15	CATSRETGTSGSGEQYF
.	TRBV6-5	CATSGPKYNEQFF
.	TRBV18	CASSPPGQGSYEQYF
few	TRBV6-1	CASSEPGLGETQYF
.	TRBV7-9	CASGEILEPLHF
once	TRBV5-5	CASRVTGILSSYEQYF
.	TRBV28	CASNPPASGASYEQYF
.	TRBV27	CASSLLPSGGGQETQYF
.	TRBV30	CAWGQGTTDTQYF
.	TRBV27	CASSLWAGGGTDTQYF
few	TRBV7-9	CASRIGTSGRVLFF
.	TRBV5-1	CASSFLAGDPTDTQYF
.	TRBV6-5	CASSYLGQGLYGYTF
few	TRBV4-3	CASSQGLGTRGDTEAFF
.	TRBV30	CAWTGQPNSPLHF
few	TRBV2	CASSDLGGGRFQDEQYF
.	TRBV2	CASRQGTTEAFF
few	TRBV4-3	CASSQDDRDPQFF
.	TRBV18	CASSPSGGMNEQFF
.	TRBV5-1	CASSEGTVYEQYF
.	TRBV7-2	CASSSGSHEGPQHF
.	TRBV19	CASSARDRAFF
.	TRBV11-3	CASSYSSYNEQFF
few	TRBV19	CASSMTSGSFDTQYF
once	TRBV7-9	CASSLQGSFYGYTF
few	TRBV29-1	CSVVGGFLGLTEAFF
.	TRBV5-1	CASSSAIRTGEGEKLFF
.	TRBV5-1	CASQILAGTTDTQYF
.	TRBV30	CAWSLGLNQPQHF
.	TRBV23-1	CASSVYEQYF
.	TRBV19	CASSMPTQVYGYTF
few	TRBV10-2	CASSEPQGRDTQYF
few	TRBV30	CAWSVQGTWGPSEQFF
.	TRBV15	CATSRASGWGYNEQFF
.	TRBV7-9	CASSPLWTGSTDTQYF
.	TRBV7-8	CASSRLGGAEKLFF
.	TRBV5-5	CASSPGGAGRETQYF